Listed here are 8 T cell receptor beta chains from one sample, sequenced in a study of OX40 agonist ivuxolimab in advanced cancers. Data came from immunoSEQ multiplex PCR; TCRdb stores just in-frame clones and leaves some out. The table shows about 53,000 clones, with around 82% occurring only once. Sequenced material: CD4+ or CD8+ T cells sorted from blood, taken in a trial of the OX40 agonist ivuxolimab. Receptors originate from an adult with an advanced solid tumor such as melanoma, head and neck, liver or kidney cancer.

V gene TRBV7-2 combines with J gene TRBJ2-1, with TRBD2 as a possible D gene (7 bases). From germline, CDR1 is SGHTA and CDR2 FQGNSA. Trimming took off 5 bases at V and 0 bases at J, with 20 bases between the two ends. The CDR3 runs 18 residues. CDR3 residues: CASSPLKARGGSYNEQFF. CDR3 sequence (DNA): TGTGCCAGCAGCCCCCTAAAAGCAAGGGGGGGCTCCTACAATGAGCAGTTCTTC. Combining the CDR3 with reference TRBV7-2 and TRBJ2-1 gives the whole variable domain GAGVSQSPSNKVTEKGKDVELRCDPISGHTALYWYRQSLGQGLEFLIYFQGNSAPDKSGLPSDRFSAERTGGSVSTLTIQRTQQEDSAVYLCASSPLKARGGSYNEQFFGPGTRLTVL.

This rearrangement joins TRBV30 to TRBJ1-2; D is undetermined. The ends were cut back, 5 bases at V and 1 base at J, with 8 bases in the middle. This CDR3 has 12 amino acids. Germline V gene data show CDR1 as GTSNPN and CDR2 as SVGIG (reference sequence). CDR3 nucleotides: TGTGCCTGGGGTGACGGTAACTATGGCTACACCTTC. Encoded protein: CAWGDGNYGYTF.

V and J are TRBV5-6 and TRBJ1-2, with 7 bases that match TRBD1. The V gene's germline CDR1 is SGHDT and CDR2 YYEEEE. V shed 3 bases and J 8 bases; nucleotides not matched to a gene: 10. The CDR3 is made up of 14 amino acids. The CDR3 coding sequence is TGTGCCAGCAGCTCGGGACAGTCCCAAGGGGGCTACACCTTC. It is translated as CASSSGQSQGGYTF. The complete variable domain, with remaining parts taken from reference TRBV5-6 and TRBJ1-2, reads DAGVTQSPTHLIKTRGQQVTLRCSPKSGHDTVSWYQQALGQGPQFIFQYYEEEERQRGNFPDRFSGHQFPNYSSELNVNALLLGDSALYLCASSSGQSQGGYTFGSGTRLTVV.

The chain employs TRBV11-3 and TRBJ2-7, with 9 bases that match TRBD2. This CDR3 contains 15 residues. Germline V gene sequence: CDR1 SGHNT, CDR2 YENEEA. V was clipped by 6 bases and J by 4 bases; unmatched bases: 10. CDR3: CASRWGTSNGYEQYF. CDR3 nucleotides: TGTGCCAGCAGGTGGGGGACTAGCAATGGGTACGAGCAGTACTTC.

The gene calls are TRBV2 and TRBJ2-2, with no clear D. CDR1 SNHLY and CDR2 FYNNEI come from the germline V gene. V gave up 6 bases and J gave up 2 bases, with 7 bases separating them. This CDR3 contains 13 residues. CDR3 sequence reads: CASRQFNTGELFF. The CDR3 DNA follows: TGTGCCAGCAGACAGTTTAACACCGGGGAGCTGTTTTTT.

V and J are TRBV30 and TRBJ1-5; 7 nucleotides agree with TRBD1. J was trimmed by 0 bases and V by 2 bases; bases with no gene match: 1. Per germline, CDR1 GTSNPN and CDR2 SVGIG (reference sequence). The CDR3 totals 14 residues. CDR3 DNA: TGTGCCTGGAGTACAGGGGTTAGCAATCAGCCCCAGCATTTT. Encoded protein: CAWSTGVSNQPQHF.

Only one count was recorded for this clone. The J gene is TRBJ2-2, the V gene TRBV4-2; 10 positions agree with TRBD2. V was pared by 4 bases and J by 4 bases, with 6 bases of the junction left unmatched. The CDR3 length is 16 residues. Per germline, CDR1 LGHNA and CDR2 YNFKEQ. In DNA form, the CDR3 reads TGTGCCAGCAGCCTAGGACTAGCGGCAGCCACCGGGGAGCTGTTTTTT. Translated, it gives CASSLGLAAATGELFF.

This chain connects TRBV5-4 to TRBJ2-7, with D uncertain. The CDR3 is 14 residues long. Germline lookup yields CDR1 SGHNT and CDR2 YYREEE (reference sequence). The V end was cut by 0 bases, the J end by 2 bases, with 9 bases between. DNA of the CDR3: TGTGCCAGCAGCTTGGGTCAAATGACCTACGAGCAGTACTTC. Translated, it gives CASSLGQMTYEQYF. The variable domain in full, with the rest retrieved from reference TRBV5-4 and TRBJ2-7, is ETGVTQSPTHLIKTRGQQVTLRCSSQSGHNTVSWYQQALGQGPQFIFQYYREEENGRGNFPPRFSGLQFPNYSSELNVNALELDDSALYLCASSLGQMTYEQYFGPGTRLTVT.